A few counts support the clone carrying this T cell receptor (delta chain). One end of the junction varies from germline; a read error may be responsible. The CDR3 contains 19 residues. Germline V lookup: CDR1 GEAIGNYY, CDR2 EKD. This specimen comes from a study of gamma-delta chains in newborns, infants, children. As for the study in general: Innate gammadelta T cells reportedly expand polyclonally right after birth, driven by microbial exposure, per the title.

TCRdb reanalysed the reads via CATT. The sample carries about 4,100 delta-chain clones, 0.56% recorded once. The clonotype comes from a child who was a newborn, infant or young child, either healthy, febrile or measles-vaccinated (not recorded which). This rearrangement joins TRDV2 to TRDJ2; 8 bases are a match to TRDD3. Sequencing was carried out using blood. In DNA form, the CDR3 reads TGTGCCTGTGACTTACTGGGGGCTACGCGTCCCTCTTTGACAGCACACCTCTTCTTT. Its translation is CACDLLGATRPSLTAHLFF.